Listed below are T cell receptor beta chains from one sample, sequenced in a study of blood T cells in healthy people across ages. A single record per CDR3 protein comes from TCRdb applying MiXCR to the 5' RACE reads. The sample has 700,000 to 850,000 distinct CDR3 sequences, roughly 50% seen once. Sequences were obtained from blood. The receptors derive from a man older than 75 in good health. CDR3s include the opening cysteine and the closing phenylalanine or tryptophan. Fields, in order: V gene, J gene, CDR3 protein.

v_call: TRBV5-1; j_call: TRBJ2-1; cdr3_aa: CASSSPGTSLNEQFF
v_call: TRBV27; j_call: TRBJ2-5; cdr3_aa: CASSSPLRTGGRETQYF
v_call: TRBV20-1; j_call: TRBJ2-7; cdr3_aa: CSARDTGSLQYF
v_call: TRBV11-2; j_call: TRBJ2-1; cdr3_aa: CASSQDRASGAEQFF
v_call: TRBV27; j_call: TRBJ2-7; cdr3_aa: CASSQSPAGSYEQYF
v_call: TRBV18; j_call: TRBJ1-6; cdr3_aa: CASSPPDRDNSPLHF
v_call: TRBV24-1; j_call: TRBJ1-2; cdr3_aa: CATSEGGDYGYTF
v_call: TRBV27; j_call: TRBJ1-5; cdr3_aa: CASRNLGQGGSHQPQHF
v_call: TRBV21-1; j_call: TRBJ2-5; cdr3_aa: CASSKAAGAPETQYF
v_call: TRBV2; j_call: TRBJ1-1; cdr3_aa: CASIGLDAEAFF
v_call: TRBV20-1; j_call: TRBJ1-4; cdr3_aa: CSARDVMGGGEKLFF
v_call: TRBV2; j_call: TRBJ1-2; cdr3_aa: CASSGRSGRAKGKTFDGYTF
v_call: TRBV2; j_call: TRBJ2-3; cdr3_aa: CASSPGKLGDTQYF
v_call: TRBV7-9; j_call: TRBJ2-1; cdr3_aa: CASSPGTTSYNEQFF
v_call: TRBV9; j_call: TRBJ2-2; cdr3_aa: CASSVGGATSGRRTGELFF
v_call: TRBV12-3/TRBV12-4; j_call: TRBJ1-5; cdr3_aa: CASSTTAYQPQHF
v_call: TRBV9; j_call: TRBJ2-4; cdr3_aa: CASSVGAGGTKQYF
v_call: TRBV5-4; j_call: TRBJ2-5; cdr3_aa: CASSIKQGAFETQYF
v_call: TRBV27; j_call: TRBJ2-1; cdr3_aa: CASSPLSSGRVYNEQFF
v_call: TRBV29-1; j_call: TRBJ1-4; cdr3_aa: CSVRLGSPGELFF
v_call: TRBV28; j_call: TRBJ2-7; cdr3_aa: CASSFHTYEQYF
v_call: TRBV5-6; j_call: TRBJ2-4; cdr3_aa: CASSLSGGREQYF
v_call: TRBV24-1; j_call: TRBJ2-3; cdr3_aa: CATSDSGTGSPDTQYF
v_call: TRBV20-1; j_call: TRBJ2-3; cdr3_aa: CSGGGLAGNTQYF
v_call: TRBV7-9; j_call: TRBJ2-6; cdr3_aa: CASSVLGANVLTF
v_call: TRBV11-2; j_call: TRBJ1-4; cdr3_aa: CASSLDRQPEKLFF
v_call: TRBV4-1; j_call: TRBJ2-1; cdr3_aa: CASSQQAPGNEQFF
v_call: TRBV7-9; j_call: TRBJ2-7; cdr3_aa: CASSQAPGYEQYF
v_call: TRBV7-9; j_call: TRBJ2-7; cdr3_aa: CASNTGTGPSGEQYF
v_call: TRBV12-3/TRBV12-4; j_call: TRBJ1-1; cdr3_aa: CASSSGREAFF
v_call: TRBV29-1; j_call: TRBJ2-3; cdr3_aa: CSVVGWQGDNEQYF
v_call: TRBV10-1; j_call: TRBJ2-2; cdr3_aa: CASGRVAGQVGELFF
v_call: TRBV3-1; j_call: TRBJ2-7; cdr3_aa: CASAFVAGLPIYEQYF
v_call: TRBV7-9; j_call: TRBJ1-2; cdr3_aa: CASSLRTATGGYTF
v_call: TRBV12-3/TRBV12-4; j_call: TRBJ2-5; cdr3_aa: CASSPAGSQPQYQETQYF
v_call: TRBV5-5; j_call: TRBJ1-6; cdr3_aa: CASSLVPSSYNSPLHF
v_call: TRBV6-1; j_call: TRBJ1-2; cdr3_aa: CASSESMWGSGYTF
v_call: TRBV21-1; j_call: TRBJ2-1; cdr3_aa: CASSYARDYHINEQFF
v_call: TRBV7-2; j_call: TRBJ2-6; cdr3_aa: CASSLNPGAGANVLTF
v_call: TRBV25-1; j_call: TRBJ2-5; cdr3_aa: CASSDPRQGGTSGRETQYF
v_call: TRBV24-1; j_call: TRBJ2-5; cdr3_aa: CATSDLTRGQETQYF
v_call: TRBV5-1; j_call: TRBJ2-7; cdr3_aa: CASSTLTNPYEQYF
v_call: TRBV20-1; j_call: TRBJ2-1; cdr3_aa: CSAHTGLAGANEQFF
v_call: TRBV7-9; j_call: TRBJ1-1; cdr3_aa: CASSPPGSGTEAFF
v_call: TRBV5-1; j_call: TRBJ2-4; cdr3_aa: CASSLGQTLAKNIQYF
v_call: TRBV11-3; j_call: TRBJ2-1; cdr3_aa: CASSLVSSGGGTNEQFF